A single sample is the source of the 5 T cell receptor beta chains below, sequenced in a study of cytomegalovirus exposure and HLA in healthy donors. PCR amplification relied on 60 Vbeta primers (plus 13 Jbeta primers). The assay was immunoSEQ multiplex PCR, and TCRdb's table has in-frame clones only and misses some. This repertoire includes some 89,000 clones. The sample taken for sequencing was PBMCs. The receptors derive from a young woman in good health and CMV-seronegative.

The gene calls are TRBV30 and TRBJ1-6; 10 bases match TRBD1. Per germline, CDR1 GTSNPN and CDR2 SVGIG (reference sequence). The CDR3 has 16 amino acids. V was pared by 1 base and J by 7 bases, with 7 bases of the junction left unmatched. CDR3 sequence reads: CAWSAKDRGYNSPLHF. The CDR3 region has the DNA TGTGCCTGGAGTGCAAAGGACAGGGGGTACAATTCACCCCTCCACTTT.

The gene calls are TRBV6-6 and TRBJ2-7, with 10 bases aligning to TRBD1. V gave up 0 bases and J gave up 10 bases; unmatched junction bases: 6. This CDR3 spans 14 amino acids. Germline values: CDR1 MNHNY, CDR2 SVGAGI (reference sequence). The chain's CDR3 is CASSYSGTGVSQYF. CDR3 in DNA: TGTGCCAGCAGTTACTCCGGGACAGGGGTCTCCCAGTACTTC.

The rearrangement links TRBV2 to TRBJ2-5; 15 positions match TRBD2. V gave up 7 bases and J gave up 5 bases; unmatched junction bases: 8. CDR1 is SNHLY and CDR2 is FYNNEI in the germline V gene. This CDR3 contains 16 residues. The CDR3 here is CASTGTSGRPDETQYF. CDR3 sequence (DNA): TGTGCCAGCACCGGGACTAGCGGGAGGCCCGATGAGACCCAGTACTTC.

This chain connects TRBV25-1 to TRBJ2-7; 7 bases fit TRBD2. V shed 4 bases and J 2 bases; nucleotides not matched to a gene: 8. Germline V CDR1 and CDR2: MGHDK, SYGVNS. The CDR3 has 15 residues. In DNA, the CDR3 is TGTGCCAGCAGTGTAGTGCGGGACTACCCCTACGAGCAGTACTTC. This codes for CASSVVRDYPYEQYF.

V gene TRBV28 combines with J gene TRBJ2-3; 13 nucleotides match TRBD2. V dropped 6 bases and J dropped 5; count of bases not matched to a gene: 5. The germline gives CDR1 MDHEN, CDR2 SYDVKM. The CDR3 totals 15 residues. The CDR3, as DNA: TGTGCCAGCAGAGGACTAGCGGGAGTGGGAGATACGCAGTATTTT. Amino acid sequence: CASRGLAGVGDTQYF.